This T cell receptor (beta chain) was obtained from a study of CD8 T cells in Susac syndrome. Across the whole study: Among the Susac syndrome patients sequenced, five or six had active disease and 8 or 9 were in remission. Notes on the study in general: Across the total CD8+ repertoires, around 16 Susac-specific public clones were found. The CD8+ TEMRA repertoires yielded about 5 such clones.

When the RNA was reverse transcribed, random hexamers were used with an input of 0.5 to 1 ug. In TCRdb, the immunoSEQ multiplex PCR reads were re-called with MiXCR into one record per CDR3 protein. The sample has approximately 49,000 distinct CDR3 sequences, over 90% seen once; the top ten hold less than 0.95%. Germline V CDR1 and CDR2: SQVTM, ANQGSEA. The CDR3 runs 14 residues. With 2 bases removed from V and 0 bases from J, the gap between germline ends came to 9 bases. Negative isolation yielded the CD8+ and CD4+ T cells, while FACS enriched the TEMRA cells. Comments on this clonotype: Its antigen is unknown.

This receptor was obtained from a human donor with Susac syndrome. Sequenced input: CD8+ T cells from PBMCs. The rearrangement joins TRBV29-1 to TRBJ2-3; a possible D gene is TRBD1 (5 bases). This CDR3 is CSVERGDSTDTQYF. In DNA, the CDR3 is TGCAGCGTTGAAAGGGGCGATAGCACAGATACGCAGTATTTT.